What follows are 6 T cell receptor beta chains derived from one specimen sequenced in a study of tumor-infiltrating lymphocytes in oesophageal squamous cell carcinoma. TCRdb analysed the PCR reads with MiXCR anew, one entry per CDR3 protein. The table includes some 21,000 distinct CDR3 sequences, around two fifths detected once. Sequencing was performed on esophageal tumor tissue. The receptors shown here come from a male donor with esophageal squamous cell carcinoma.

Worth noting for this clonotype: This CDR3 is missing its conserved last phenylalanine or tryptophan, likely due to a read error. The DNA is left out, because the CDR3 cannot be placed on it with certainty; the CDR3 is given as TCRdb lists it. The rearrangement uses TRBV7-8 and TRBJ2-4. Germline V gene sequence: CDR1 SGHVS, CDR2 FQNEAQ. A total of 9 residues make up the CDR3, ends included. CDR3 sequence reads: CASSLVGLA.

This chain links TRBV7-9 with TRBJ2-5, with 10 bases aligning to TRBD2. Germline lookup yields CDR1 SEHNR and CDR2 FQNEAQ (reference sequence). The CDR3 loop spans 15 amino acids. J lost 2 bases, V lost 1 base, and 1 base had no gene match. This CDR3 is CASSLGTSGQETQYF. DNA of the CDR3: TGTGCCAGCAGCTTAGGGACTAGCGGACAAGAGACCCAGTACTTC.

This clonotype has a count of ten or more. This chain connects TRBV7-8 to TRBJ2-7, with TRBD2 identical over 7 bases. CDR3 length: 14 residues. CDR1 and CDR2 (germline): SGHVS, FQNEAQ. V lost 5 bases to trimming and J lost 7 bases; unmatched junction nucleotides: 11. This CDR3 reads CASSLPSGHNEQYF. CDR3 nucleotide sequence: TGTGCCAGCAGCCTCCCTAGCGGCCACAATGAGCAGTACTTC.

By share, this clonotype counts as medium-sized. V gene TRBV6-1 combines with J gene TRBJ1-4; D is unclear. Germline V gene data show CDR1 as MNHNS and CDR2 as SASEGT. V lost 10 bases to trimming and J lost 4 bases, with 16 bases between them. The length of the CDR3 is 14 residues. In nucleotides, the CDR3 is TGTGCCACTAGTAGGAGCAGAAGTAATGAAAAACTGTTTTTT. Its translation is CATSRSRSNEKLFF.

This clonotype was detected ten times or more. The chain combines TRBV28 with TRBJ1-5; TRBD1 matches 8 bases. The CDR3 is made up of 14 amino acids. Germline trimming cut 5 bases from V and 4 bases from J; bases unmatched to any gene: 4. The germline V gene encodes CDR1 MDHEN and CDR2 SYDVKM. The CDR3 region is CASSGRQGNQPQHF. The DNA of the CDR3 is TGTGCCAGCAGTGGGCGACAGGGGAATCAGCCCCAGCATTTT.

The chain combines TRBV7-8 with TRBJ2-1; TRBD2 agrees at 7 bases. CDR3 size: 15 residues. With 1 base clipped from V and 3 bases from J, the junction kept 3 bases outside the gene matches. Germline V gene lookup returns CDR1 SGHVS and CDR2 FQNEAQ. The CDR3 protein is CASSLVGTNYNEQFF. As DNA, the CDR3 is TGTGCCAGCAGCTTAGTCGGGACTAACTACAATGAGCAGTTCTTC.